This passage covers 14 T cell receptor beta chains from one sample sequenced in a study of tumor and adjacent non-tumor tissue in lung cancer (dated by TCRdb to between 2017 and 2018). RNA was extracted from bulk unsorted tissue and checked for quality with a NanoDrop ND-1000 and an Agilent 2100. Distant non-tumor tissue taken more than 3 cm from the tumor edge was used as the normal lung sample. Library creation used multiplex PCR. The sequencing machine was an Illumina HiSeq 2500. Following protocols modified from ARM-PCR, the researchers constructed TCRbeta libraries through three rounds of nested PCR with primers (Table S4). TCRdb handled the public reads itself, with Q25 trimming in fastp and clone calling in MiXCR, and kept productive beta chains. Each entry is one CDR3 protein sequence, shown with its most common DNA and genes. The sample contains 98,000 or so distinct CDR3 sequences, about 80% of them found a single time. The ten largest clones represent more than 25% of the sample.

The sample consisted of distant non-tumor lung tissue. The source is a man in his 60s with small cell lung cancer.

About this clonotype itself: The junction shows a germline mismatch at one end, possibly a read error. V and J are TRBV11-2 and TRBJ2-6, with D perhaps matching TRBD1 or TRBD2 (5 bases each). The CDR3 consists of 14 residues. Germline V gives CDR1 SGHAT, CDR2 FQNNGV. CDR3 DNA sequence: TGTGCCAGCAGTAAGGGATCCGGGGCCAATGTCCCGGCTTTC. Protein sequence: CASSKGSGANVPAF.

On this clonotype itself: The junction and the germline gene differ at one end; a read error may be behind it. V usage is TRBV28 and J usage is TRBJ1-3; D unclear. The germline V gene encodes CDR1 MDHEN and CDR2 SYDVKM. This CDR3 is 12 amino acids long. The CDR3 DNA reads as TGTGCCAGCAGCCTTCTTGGAAAGACCATATATTTT. Encoded protein: CASSLLGKTIYF.

To note about this clonotype: Its ends do not fully match the called genes, so a read error is possible. The rearrangement links TRBV11-2 to TRBJ1-4; the D is unclear. Germline V lookup: CDR1 SGHAT, CDR2 FQNNGV. This CDR3 region has 15 residues. CDR3 amino acids: CASRFLSDPRRKLFF. The CDR3 DNA reads TGTGCCAGCCGCTTTCTGTCGGACCCGAGGAGAAAACTGTTTTTT.

This chain joins TRBV30 and TRBJ2-3; D might be TRBD2 (5 bases). Between the trimmed V and J ends, which lost 5 bases and 5 bases, there was a span of 14 bases. Germline loops: CDR1 GTSNPN, CDR2 SVGIG (reference sequence). The CDR3 runs to 13 residues. The CDR3 nucleotides are TGTGCCTGGGCCAGCGGATGCGAAGATACGCAGTATTTT. Translating gives CAWASGCEDTQYF.

Comment on this clonotype: The final CDR3 position lacks the conserved phenylalanine or tryptophan, pointing to a likely read error. The chain joins TRBV5-6 to TRBJ2-1; perhaps TRBD2 as D (6 bases). Germline assignment: CDR1 SGHDT and CDR2 YYEEEE. This CDR3 is 15 amino acids long. Trimming stripped 4 bases from V and 6 bases from J, with 17 bases between. The CDR3 nucleotides read TGTGCCAGCAGCCTGGTGGCTAACGGGGGCAATGAGCAGTTCTCG. Translating it yields CASSLVANGGNEQFS.

To note about this clonotype: Its ends do not fully match the called genes, so a read error is possible. The chain is built from TRBV29-1 and TRBJ2-7, with D possibly TRBD2 on 5 matching bases. The CDR3 has 12 amino acids. CDR1 is SQVTM, CDR2 ANQGSEA, per germline. This CDR3 reads CGVLGLSYKQYF. DNA of the CDR3: TGCGGCGTGCTTGGACTCTCCTACAAGCAGTACTTC.

A word on this clonotype: A read error may account for a junction end that differs from germline. This chain joins TRBV12-3 or TRBV12-4 and TRBJ2-1, with TRBD2 matching 8 bases. The CDR3 extends over 14 amino acids. The CDR3 nucleotides read TGTACCAGCAGTTTAGGGGGTGCAAAGCGGGAGCAGTTCTTT. Amino acids: CTSSLGGAKREQFF.

There are many counts of this clonotype. V is TRBV30 and J is TRBJ2-3, with 7 bases that match TRBD1. V dropped 4 bases and J dropped 5; count of bases not matched to a gene: 3. This CDR3 has 12 residues. Germline assignment: CDR1 GTSNPN and CDR2 SVGIG (reference sequence). Here the CDR3 DNA reads TGTGCCTGGAACAGGGGCGAAGATACGCAGTATTTT. It specifies CAWNRGEDTQYF.

Notes on this clonotype: One end of the junction is discordant with germline, which a read error may explain. The rearrangement joins TRBV6-1 to TRBJ2-1; 11 bases line up with TRBD2. This CDR3 spans 17 amino acids. Per germline, CDR1 MNHNS and CDR2 SASEGT. The CDR3 sequence is CARSAPRLAGIYYEQFF. CDR3 DNA: TGTGCCAGGAGCGCGCCAAGACTAGCGGGAATCTACTATGAGCAGTTCTTC.

A single count supports this clonotype. This chain uses TRBV28 with TRBJ1-3, with TRBD1 matching 7 bases. V lost 10 bases, J lost 0 bases, and 6 bases stayed unmatched. This CDR3 is 14 amino acids long. Germline V gene lookup returns CDR1 MDHEN and CDR2 SYDVKM. CDR3 in DNA: TGTGCCATATATGGGACAGACTCTGGAAACACCATATATTTT. It is translated as CAIYGTDSGNTIYF. The full variable domain, rest sourced from reference TRBV28 and TRBJ1-3, is DVKVTQSSRYLVKRTGEKVFLECVQDMDHENMFWYRQDPGLGLRLIYFSYDVKMKEKGDIPEGYSVSREKKERFSLILESASTNQTSMYLCAIYGTDSGNTIYFGEGSWLTVV.

Of note for this clonotype: Since the CDR3 does not end with the conserved phenylalanine or tryptophan, this likely comes from a read error. This chain joins TRBV20-1 and TRBJ2-1; no firm D call. Germline CDR1 is DFQATT and CDR2 is SNEGSKA (reference sequence). The CDR3 has 12 amino acids. Between the trimmed V and J ends, which lost 6 bases and 3 bases, there was a span of 9 bases. The CDR3 loop reads CSASNDYNEQFL. In DNA, the CDR3 is TGCAGTGCCTCGAACGACTACAATGAGCAGTTCCTC.

Concerning this clonotype: The CDR3 carries no conserved terminal phenylalanine or tryptophan, so it likely arises from a read error. The rearrangement links TRBV29-1 to TRBJ2-7; TRBD2 agrees at 7 bases. Unmatched junction bases numbered 8, after V lost 4 bases and J lost 2 bases. The CDR3 runs 14 residues. Germline CDR1 reads SQVTM; CDR2 reads ANQGSEA. The CDR3, as DNA: TGCAGCGTTGGAGGGCGGGGGTTAACCTACGAGCAGTACCTC. Translating it yields CSVGGRGLTYEQYL.

With respect to this clonotype: One junction end does not reproduce the germline sequence, and a read error may be involved. The chain carries TRBV6-1 and TRBJ2-7, with TRBD1 identical over 7 bases. The CDR3 has 16 residues. The germline V gene has CDR1 MNHNS and CDR2 SASEGT. The CDR3 DNA follows: TGTGCGAGCAGTGACGCACCCGGGACAGCTATCTACGAGCAGTACTTC. It translates to CASSDAPGTAIYEQYF.

This clonotype has a single count. A read error may account for a junction end that differs from germline. The CDR3 loop is CASSVYHMTPYEPYF. DNA of the CDR3: TGTGCCAGCAGCGTTTACCATATGACTCCCTACGAGCCGTACTTC. V and J are TRBV11-3 and TRBJ2-7; D call uncertain. This CDR3 has 15 amino acids. CDR1 and CDR2 (germline): SGHNT, YENEEA.